The present T cell receptor (beta chain) was sequenced within a study of T cells in Graves' hyperthyroidism and ophthalmopathy. Details on this clonotype: Its antigen is currently unknown.

General study results and limits: The model forecast ophthalmopathy, anticipating it by a median roughly 6.5 months before onset.

This CDR3 comprises 11 residues. V was pared by 6 bases and J by 11 bases, with 10 bases between. In germline, CDR1 is SGHTA, CDR2 FQGNSA. The TCR beta CDR3 regions underwent amplification using RNA transcripts as the source. Initially, a first-round RT-PCR of the TCR CDR3 employed the HTBI primer set. TCRdb fed the multiplex PCR reads into MiXCR, producing one record per CDR3 protein. Here the sample spans 500,000 or so distinct CDR3 sequences, approximately 17% being singletons. In the ophthalmopathy cohort, Clinical Activity Score was at least 3, NOSPECS grade at least 4, and duration under 3 months. Diagnostic assessment was based on clinical symptoms, serum thyroxine and TRAb, thyroid ultrasound and orbital computed tomography.

The rearrangement uses TRBV7-2 and TRBJ1-4, with a possible D match to TRBD1 (5 bases). The sequencing input was blood. This TCR was sampled from a woman aged 18-35 years with Graves' ophthalmopathy. For the CDR3, the DNA is TGTGCCAGCAGTAACGGGGGGAAACTGTTTTTT. Protein product: CASSNGGKLFF. Full variable domain (rest looked up from reference TRBV7-2 and TRBJ1-4): GAGVSQSPSNKVTEKGKDVELRCDPISGHTALYWYRQSLGQGLEFLIYFQGNSAPDKSGLPSDRFSAERTGGSVSTLTIQRTQQEDSAVYLCASSNGGKLFFGSGTQLSVL.